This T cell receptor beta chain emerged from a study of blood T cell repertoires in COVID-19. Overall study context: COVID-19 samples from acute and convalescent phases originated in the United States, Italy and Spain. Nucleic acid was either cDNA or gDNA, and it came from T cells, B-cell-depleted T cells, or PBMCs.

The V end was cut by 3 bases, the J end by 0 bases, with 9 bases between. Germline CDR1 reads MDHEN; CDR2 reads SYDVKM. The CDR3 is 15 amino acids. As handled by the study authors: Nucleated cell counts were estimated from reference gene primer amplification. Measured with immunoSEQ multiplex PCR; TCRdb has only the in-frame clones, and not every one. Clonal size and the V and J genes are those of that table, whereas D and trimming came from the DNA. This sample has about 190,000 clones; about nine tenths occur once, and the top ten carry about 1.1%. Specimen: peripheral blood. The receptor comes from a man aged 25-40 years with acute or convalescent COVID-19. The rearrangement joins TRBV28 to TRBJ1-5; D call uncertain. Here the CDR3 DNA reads TGTGCCAGCAGTTTCTGGCAGTATAGCAATCAGCCCCAGCATTTT. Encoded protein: CASSFWQYSNQPQHF.